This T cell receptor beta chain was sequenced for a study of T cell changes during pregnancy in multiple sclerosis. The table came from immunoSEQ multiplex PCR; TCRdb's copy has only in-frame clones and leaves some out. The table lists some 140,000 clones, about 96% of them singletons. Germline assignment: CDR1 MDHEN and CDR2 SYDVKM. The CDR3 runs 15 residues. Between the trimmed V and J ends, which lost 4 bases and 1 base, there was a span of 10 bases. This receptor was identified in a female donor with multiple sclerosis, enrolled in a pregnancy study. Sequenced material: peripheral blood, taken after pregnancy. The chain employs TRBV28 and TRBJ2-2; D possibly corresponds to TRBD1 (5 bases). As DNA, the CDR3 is TGTGCCAGCAGTTACAGGTTATTGAACACCGGGGAGCTGTTTTTT. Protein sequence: CASSYRLLNTGELFF. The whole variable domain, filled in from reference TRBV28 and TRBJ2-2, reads DVKVTQSSRYLVKRTGEKVFLECVQDMDHENMFWYRQDPGLGLRLIYFSYDVKMKEKGDIPEGYSVSREKKERFSLILESASTNQTSMYLCASSYRLLNTGELFFGEGSRLTVL.